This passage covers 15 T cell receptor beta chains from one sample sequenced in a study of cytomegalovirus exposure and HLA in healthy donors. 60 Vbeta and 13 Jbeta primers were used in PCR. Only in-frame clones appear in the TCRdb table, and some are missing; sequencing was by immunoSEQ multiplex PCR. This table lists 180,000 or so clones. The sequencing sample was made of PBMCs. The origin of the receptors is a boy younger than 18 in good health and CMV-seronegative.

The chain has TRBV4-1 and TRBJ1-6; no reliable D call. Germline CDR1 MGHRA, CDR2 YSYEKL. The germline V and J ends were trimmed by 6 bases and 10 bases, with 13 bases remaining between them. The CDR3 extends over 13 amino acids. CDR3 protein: CASRELGSSPLHF. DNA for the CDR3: TGCGCCAGCAGGGAACTGGGCAGCTCACCCCTCCACTTT.

CDR3 loop: CASSLLAGGSYNEQFF. The CDR3 DNA is TGTGCCAGCAGCTTGCTAGCGGGGGGTTCCTACAATGAGCAGTTCTTC. The chain joins TRBV7-3 to TRBJ2-1; 11 bases line up with TRBD2. The CDR3 extends over 16 amino acids. Germline V gene lookup returns CDR1 SGHTA and CDR2 FQGTGA. Germline trimming cut 3 bases from V and 1 base from J; bases unmatched to any gene: 2.

DNA for the CDR3: TGCGCCAGCAGTGAGTCGAGGTACACTAAACTGTTTTTT. Its translation is CASSESRYTKLFF. The chain combines TRBV10-2 with TRBJ1-4; D gene ambiguous. CDR3 size: 13 residues. The V and J ends lost 0 bases and 11 bases respectively, with 10 bases between them. Germline V CDR1 and CDR2: WSHSY, SAAADI.

CDR3 protein: CASGLDRVGSTDTQYF. The DNA for the CDR3 is TGTGCTAGTGGTTTGGACAGGGTGGGGAGCACAGATACGCAGTATTTT. The chain uses TRBV12-5 and TRBJ2-3; D might be TRBD1 (6 bases). Trimming cost V 1 base and J 0 bases, with 11 bases left between them. The germline V gene encodes CDR1 LGHNT and CDR2 FRNRAP. CDR3 length equals 16 residues. The complete variable domain, with remaining parts taken from reference TRBV12-5 and TRBJ2-3, reads DARVTQTPRHKVTEMGQEVTMRCQPILGHNTVFWYRQTMMQGLELLAYFRNRAPLDDSGMPKDRFSAEMPDATLATLKIQPSEPRDSAVYFCASGLDRVGSTDTQYFGPGTRLTVL.

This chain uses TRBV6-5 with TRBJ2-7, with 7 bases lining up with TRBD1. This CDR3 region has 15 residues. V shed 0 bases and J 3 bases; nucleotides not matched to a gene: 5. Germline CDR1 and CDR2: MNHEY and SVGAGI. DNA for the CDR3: TGTGCCAGCAGTTACTCCGGACAGGCCCGCTACGAGCAGTACTTC. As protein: CASSYSGQARYEQYF.

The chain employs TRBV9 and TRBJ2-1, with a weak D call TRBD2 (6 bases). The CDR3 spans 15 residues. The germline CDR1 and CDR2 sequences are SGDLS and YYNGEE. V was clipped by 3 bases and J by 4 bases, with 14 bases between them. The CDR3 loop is CASSEGRGTYNEQFF. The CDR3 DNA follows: TGTGCCAGCAGCGAGGGGCGGGGTACTTACAATGAGCAGTTCTTC.

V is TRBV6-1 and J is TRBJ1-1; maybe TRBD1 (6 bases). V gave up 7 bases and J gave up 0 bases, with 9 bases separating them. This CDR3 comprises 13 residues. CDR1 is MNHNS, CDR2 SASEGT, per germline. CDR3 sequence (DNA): TGTGCCAGCACCGGGACAATGAACACTGAAGCTTTCTTT. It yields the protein CASTGTMNTEAFF.

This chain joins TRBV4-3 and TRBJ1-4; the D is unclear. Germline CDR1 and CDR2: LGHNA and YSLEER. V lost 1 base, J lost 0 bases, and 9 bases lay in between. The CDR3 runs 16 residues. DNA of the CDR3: TGCGCCAGCAGCCAAGTGGAGCAAGCAACTAATGAAAAACTGTTTTTT. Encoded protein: CASSQVEQATNEKLFF.

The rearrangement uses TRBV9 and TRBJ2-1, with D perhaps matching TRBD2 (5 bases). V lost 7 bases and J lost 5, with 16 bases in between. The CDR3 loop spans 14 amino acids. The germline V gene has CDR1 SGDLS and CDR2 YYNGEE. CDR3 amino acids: CASPGKGRNNEQFF. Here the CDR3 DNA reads TGTGCCAGCCCCGGGAAAGGTCGGAACAATGAGCAGTTCTTC. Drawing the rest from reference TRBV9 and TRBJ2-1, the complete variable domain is DSGVTQTPKHLITATGQRVTLRCSPRSGDLSVYWYQQSLDQGLQFLIQYYNGEERAKGNILERFSAQQFPDLHSELNLSSLELGDSALYFCASPGKGRNNEQFFGPGTRLTVL.

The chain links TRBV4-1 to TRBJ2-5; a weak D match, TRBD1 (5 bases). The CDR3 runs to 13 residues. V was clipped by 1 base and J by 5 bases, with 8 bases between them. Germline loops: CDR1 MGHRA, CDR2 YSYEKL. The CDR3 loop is CASSQGWGETQYF. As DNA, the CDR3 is TGCGCCAGCAGCCAAGGTTGGGGCGAGACCCAGTACTTC.

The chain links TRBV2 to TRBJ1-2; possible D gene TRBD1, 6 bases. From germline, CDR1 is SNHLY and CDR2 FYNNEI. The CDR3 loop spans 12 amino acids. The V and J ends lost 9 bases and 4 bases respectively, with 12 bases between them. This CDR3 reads CASRQDLYGYTF. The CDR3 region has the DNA TGTGCCAGTCGACAGGACCTCTATGGCTACACCTTC.

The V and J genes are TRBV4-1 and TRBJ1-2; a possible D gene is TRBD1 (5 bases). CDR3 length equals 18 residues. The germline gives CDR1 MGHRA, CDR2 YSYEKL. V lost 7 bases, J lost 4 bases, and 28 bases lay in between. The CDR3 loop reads CASTPLTKTVQSPYGYTF. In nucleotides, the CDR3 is TGCGCCAGCACGCCTCTAACCAAGACAGTTCAATCCCCCTATGGCTACACCTTC.

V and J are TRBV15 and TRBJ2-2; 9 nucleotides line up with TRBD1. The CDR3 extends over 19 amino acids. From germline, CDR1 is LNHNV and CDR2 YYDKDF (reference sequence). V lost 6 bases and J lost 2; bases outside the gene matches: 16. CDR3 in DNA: TGTGCCACCAGTGGAACAGGGGGCCAGTTACGCGCTAACACCGGGGAGCTGTTTTTT. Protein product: CATSGTGGQLRANTGELFF.

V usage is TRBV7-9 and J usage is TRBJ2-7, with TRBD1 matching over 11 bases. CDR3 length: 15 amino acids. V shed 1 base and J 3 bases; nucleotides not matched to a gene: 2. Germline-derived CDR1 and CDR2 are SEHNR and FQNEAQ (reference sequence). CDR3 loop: CASSLGGTGGYEQYF. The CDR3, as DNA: TGTGCCAGCAGCTTAGGGGGGACAGGGGGCTACGAGCAGTACTTC.

CDR3 residues: CASSVRGEKLFF. In DNA, the CDR3 is TGTGCCAGCAGCGTGCGGGGGGAAAAACTGTTTTTT. The rearrangement joins TRBV28 to TRBJ1-4, with D maybe TRBD1 (5 bases). Germline values: CDR1 MDHEN, CDR2 SYDVKM. Between the trimmed V and J ends, which lost 6 bases and 8 bases, there was a span of 10 bases. CDR3 length: 12 amino acids.